This TCR beta chain emerged from a study of blood T cell repertoires in COVID-19. Sequencing was performed with immunoSEQ multiplex PCR; in TCRdb, only in-frame clones are kept and a portion is missing. This sample has approximately 200,000 clones, with about nine tenths found just once. V was pared by 2 bases and J by 2 bases, with 10 bases between. This CDR3 region has 14 residues. Germline CDR1 reads SGHRS; CDR2 reads YFSETQ. The rearrangement uses TRBV5-1 and TRBJ1-2, with D perhaps TRBD1 (5 bases). The sequence was collected from a young man who had recovered from COVID-19. The sequenced material came from PBMCs or T cells enriched from blood (not recorded which). CDR3 in DNA: TGCGCCAGCAGCTTCGGGGGGACCAACTATGGCTACACCTTC. It specifies CASSFGGTNYGYTF.